The rows below give T cell receptor beta chains drawn from one sample of a study of T cell responses to AZD1222 COVID-19 vaccine. Clones were sequenced by immunoSEQ multiplex PCR, and TCRdb holds only the in-frame ones, with some missing. The profile covers 100,000 to 150,000 clones, with about nine tenths appearing a single time and 6.9% taken by the ten largest. Source: peripheral blood, taken on day 0 of AZD1222 vaccination. The receptors were sampled from an adult in good health. Both conserved end residues are part of each CDR3. The D gene is left open where the match is weak. Rows give clone size only sometimes, using once, few, many, or a class for an expanded clone.

>TRBV30|once|.|TRBJ2-5
TGTGCCTGGAGGGACTACCAAGAGACCCAGTACTTC
CAWRDYQETQYF
>TRBV27|.|.|TRBJ1-3
TGTGCCACCAGGCGGTGGGCCATATATTTT
CATRRWAIYF
>TRBV10-3|.|TRBD1|TRBJ1-6
TGTGCCATCAGTGATACAGGGGGAGATTCACCCCTCCACTTT
CAISDTGGDSPLHF
>TRBV4-2|.|TRBD1|TRBJ2-5
TGTGCCAGCAGCCCTCGACAGGGGGCTGTAGAGACCCAGTACTTC
CASSPRQGAVETQYF
>TRBV7-9|.|.|TRBJ2-5
TGTGCCAGCAGCTTAATCATTCGGGGACACCAAGAGACCCAGTACTTC
CASSLIIRGHQETQYF
>TRBV18|.|.|TRBJ2-3
TGTGCCAGCTCACCGTTGACGACAGATACGCAGTATTTT
CASSPLTTDTQYF
>TRBV6-2/TRBV6-3|.|.|TRBJ2-4
TGTGCCAGCAGTTACCCTCCGGCCCGGGGAGACATTCAGTACTTC
CASSYPPARGDIQYF
>TRBV27|once|.|TRBJ1-2
TGTGCCAGCGACGGAGGTGCCTTTGGGAACTATGGCTACACCTTC
CASDGGAFGNYGYTF
>TRBV4-2|.|TRBD1|TRBJ2-1
TGTGCCAGCAGATCGGACAGGTGGTTAGTCAATGAGCAGTTCTTC
CASRSDRWLVNEQFF
>TRBV4-1|.|.|TRBJ1-3
TGCGCCAGCAGCCCACGCCAGGCGAGCTCTGGAAACACCATATATTTT
CASSPRQASSGNTIYF
>TRBV5-4|.|.|TRBJ1-2
TGTGCCAGCAGACCCCGGGGGATCTATGGCTACACCTTC
CASRPRGIYGYTF
>TRBV10-3|.|TRBD1|TRBJ1-1
TGTGCCACCTCGGGACAGGCGAACACTGAAGCTTTCTTT
CATSGQANTEAFF
>TRBV28|.|.|TRBJ1-1
TGTGCCATCAAAGATTCTGGTTTAGGGACTGAAGCTTTCTTT
CAIKDSGLGTEAFF
>TRBV24-1|.|.|TRBJ1-1
TGTGCCACCAGTGATCCTGCAGCCGGAAAGACAGAAGCTTTCTTT
CATSDPAAGKTEAFF
>TRBV9|.|.|TRBJ2-5
TGTGCCAGTCGGGGTTCGAGCCAAGAGACCCAGTACTTC
CASRGSSQETQYF
>TRBV28|.|.|TRBJ1-2
TGTGCCACGGCTAACTATGGCTACACCTTC
CATANYGYTF
>TRBV6-2/TRBV6-3|.|.|TRBJ1-1
TGTGCCAGCAGTTACTCCGGGGCTCAGACTGAAGCTTTCTTT
CASSYSGAQTEAFF
>TRBV19|.|.|TRBJ2-1
TGTGCCAGTAGTCCTGGACTATCATTCAATGAGCAGTTCTTC
CASSPGLSFNEQFF
>TRBV6-5|.|.|TRBJ2-7
TGTGCCAGCAGTTACTCGGCAAAAACCTACGAGCAGTACTTC
CASSYSAKTYEQYF
>TRBV19|.|.|TRBJ1-6
TGTGCTTCAGGGCAGGGTTATTCACCCCTCCACTTT
CASGQGYSPLHF
>TRBV28|.|.|TRBJ2-7
TGTGCCGCGCAGGGGGGGAGAAATGTATACGAGCAGTACTTC
CAAQGGRNVYEQYF
>TRBV29-1|.|.|TRBJ1-3
TGCAGCGTTGAAAGTGGAAACACCATATATTTT
CSVESGNTIYF
>TRBV28|.|.|TRBJ2-3
TGTGCCAGCAGAAGGGAGTGGCAGGGTGCAGATACGCAGTATTTT
CASRREWQGADTQYF
>TRBV4-2|.|TRBD1|TRBJ1-5
TGTGCCAGCAGCCAAGCCACCGGGACAGAGAATCAGCCCCAGCATTTT
CASSQATGTENQPQHF
>TRBV18|.|TRBD1|TRBJ1-4
TGTGCCAGCTCACCGATCGGGACAGGGGATGAAAAACTGTTTTTT
CASSPIGTGDEKLFF
>TRBV20-1|.|.|TRBJ1-1
TGCAGTGCTAGTTACCCCTCCCCCCCTGAAGCTTTCTTT
CSASYPSPPEAFF
>TRBV7-9|.|TRBD1|TRBJ2-7
TGTGCCAGCAGCTTACTGGAGACAGGGCAAAACGAGCAGTACTTC
CASSLLETGQNEQYF
>TRBV6-5|.|TRBD1|TRBJ1-1
TGTGCCAGCAGACGCCAGGGGGCTGTTAGGACTGAAGCTTTCTTT
CASRRQGAVRTEAFF
>TRBV7-9|.|TRBD1|TRBJ2-2
TGTGCCAGCAGCCCCGGGACAGGGGGTCCCGGGGAGCTGTTTTTT
CASSPGTGGPGELFF
>TRBV4-3|.|TRBD2|TRBJ2-7
TGCGCCAGCAGCCAGGGGATAGCGGGGACTCGCTACGAGCAGTACTTC
CASSQGIAGTRYEQYF
>TRBV2|.|.|TRBJ2-5
TGTGCCAGTAGGGACAACCAAGAGACCCAGTACTTC
CASRDNQETQYF
>TRBV4-1|.|TRBD1|TRBJ1-5
TGCGCCAGCAGCCTCGACAGGGTAGATCAGCCCCAGCATTTT
CASSLDRVDQPQHF
>TRBV7-9|.|.|TRBJ2-7
TGTGCCAGCAGCCGGACGGTTAGCTCCTACGAGCAGTACTTC
CASSRTVSSYEQYF
>TRBV11-2|.|.|TRBJ1-2
TGTGCCAGCAGCTTGGAGGCTCGGGGCTACACCTTC
CASSLEARGYTF
>TRBV6-2/TRBV6-3|.|.|TRBJ2-6
TGTGCCAGCAGTTACCCCTCGCGCGGCTCTGGGGCCAACGTCCTGACTTTC
CASSYPSRGSGANVLTF
>TRBV11-1|.|TRBD1|TRBJ1-2
TGTGCCAGCAGCTTAGCACGGACAGGGGCCGGCTACACCTTC
CASSLARTGAGYTF
>TRBV7-8|once|.|TRBJ2-2
TGTGCCAGCAGCTTATCAAGGTTGAACGGGGAGCTGTTTTTT
CASSLSRLNGELFF
>TRBV5-1|.|.|TRBJ2-1
TGCGCCAGCAACAGGGCAATCGACAATGAGCAGTTCTTC
CASNRAIDNEQFF
>TRBV6-5|.|TRBD2|TRBJ2-5
TGTGCCAGCAGTATGGGGACTAGCGGGCAAGAGACCCAGTACTTC
CASSMGTSGQETQYF
>TRBV10-3|.|TRBD2|TRBJ2-1
TGTGCCACTATGGTACTAGCGGGGGACCACAATGAGCAGTTCTTC
CATMVLAGDHNEQFF
>TRBV5-4|.|.|TRBJ1-2
TGTGCCAGCAGCTTGGACTCCCCAGGGTCCGGGGGTGGCTACACCTTC
CASSLDSPGSGGGYTF